The clone carrying this TCR beta chain has at least ten counts. This sample was taken from a study of T-cell reconstitution after alpha-beta-depleted transplantation in children. Trimming pared 4 bases from V and 1 base from J, leaving 13 bases between. The CDR3 runs 14 residues. CDR1 is SQVTM and CDR2 is ANQGSEA in the germline V gene. Unique molecular identifiers were incorporated during preparation of the TCRbeta library. TCRdb independently ran MiXCR on the PCR reads; one entry per CDR3 protein. The table lists hundreds of thousands of distinct CDR3 sequences, about 12% of them singletons. V usage is TRBV29-1 and J usage is TRBJ1-1, with a weak D call TRBD1 (5 bases). Sequenced material: PBMCs from the stem cell graft donor, taken from the stem cell graft. This receptor was identified in a human donor who donated a stem cell graft to a child with acute lymphoblastic leukemia. The CDR3 DNA sequence: TGCAGCGTTGGGGCAGGGTTATCGAACACTGAAGCTTTCTTT. It translates to CSVGAGLSNTEAFF.